This T cell receptor (beta chain) was documented in a study of blood T cell repertoires in COVID-19. This CDR3 is built from 15 residues. The junction had 5 bases not matched to a gene; V was cut back by 4 bases and J by 6 bases. Germline assignment: CDR1 LGHDT and CDR2 YNNKEL (reference sequence). Generated by immunoSEQ multiplex PCR, the TCRdb table keeps only in-frame clones and is missing some. The sample has approximately 100,000 clones; just over 90% are singletons. V and J are TRBV3-1 (or the pseudogene TRBV3-2) and TRBJ2-2; 10 nucleotides line up with TRBD1. What was sequenced was peripheral blood. The TCR originated in a man in his fifties or sixties with acute or convalescent COVID-19. In nucleotides, the CDR3 is TGTGCCAGCAGCCGGACGGACAGGGGGGCCGGGGAGCTGTTTTTT. Protein: CASSRTDRGAGELFF.